This TCR beta chain is drawn from a study of blood T cell repertoires in COVID-19. V lost 3 bases and J lost 7, with 18 bases in between. CDR1 and CDR2 from the germline V gene are LGHNA and YNFKEQ. The CDR3 has 15 residues. TCRdb keeps only in-frame clones here, not all; method: immunoSEQ multiplex PCR. The sample records around 99,000 clones, approximately 90% being singletons. Sequencing input: peripheral blood. The chain couples TRBV4-2 to TRBJ1-1; D gene unclear. This TCR derives from a woman aged 25 to 39 with acute or convalescent COVID-19. CDR3 in amino acids: CASSHNAGGLSEAFF. The CDR3 DNA reads TGTGCCAGCAGCCATAACGCGGGTGGGTTAAGTGAAGCTTTCTTT.